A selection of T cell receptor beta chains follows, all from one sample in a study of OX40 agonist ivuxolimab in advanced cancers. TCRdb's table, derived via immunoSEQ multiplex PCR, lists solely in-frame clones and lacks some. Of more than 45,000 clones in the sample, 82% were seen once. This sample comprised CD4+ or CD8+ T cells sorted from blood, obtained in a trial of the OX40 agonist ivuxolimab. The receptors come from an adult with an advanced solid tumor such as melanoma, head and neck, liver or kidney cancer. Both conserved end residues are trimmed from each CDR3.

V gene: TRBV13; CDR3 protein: ASSLVSYGNTIY
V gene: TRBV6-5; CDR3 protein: ASSEAGDYGYT
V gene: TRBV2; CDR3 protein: ASSLQGTGTGELF
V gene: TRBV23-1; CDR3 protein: ASILFRGWTEAF
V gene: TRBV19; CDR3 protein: ASSIPAGENTEAF
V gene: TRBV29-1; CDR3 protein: SVEQDPYGYT
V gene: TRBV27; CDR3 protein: ASSPLGQAGYEQY
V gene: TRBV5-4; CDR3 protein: ASSPGLAEAYEQY
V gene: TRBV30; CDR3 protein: AWTNRDRRHQPQH
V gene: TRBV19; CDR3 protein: ASSIGRMQETQY
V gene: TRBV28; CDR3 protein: ASGIGGSYEQY
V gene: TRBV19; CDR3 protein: ASTKDRGTDTQY
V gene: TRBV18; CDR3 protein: ASSPGTAGNTIY
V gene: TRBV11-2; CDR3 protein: ASSTGQLYGYT
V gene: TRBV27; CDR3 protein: ASRTDRDIVTEAF
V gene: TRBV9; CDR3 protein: ASSGGGRSSGNTIY
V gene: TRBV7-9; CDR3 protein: ASSRTGFRLETQY
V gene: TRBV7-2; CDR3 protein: ASSPWGGETPPLH
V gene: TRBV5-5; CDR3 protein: ASSLEGHQPQH
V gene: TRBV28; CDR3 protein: ASRNFRVIQGNTEAF
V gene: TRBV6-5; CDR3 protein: ASRQMGRREKLF
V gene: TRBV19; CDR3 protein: ASSGSRGMGGELF
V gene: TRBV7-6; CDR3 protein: ASSSGRSSYNEQF
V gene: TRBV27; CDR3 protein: ASSRRDSGLRGYT
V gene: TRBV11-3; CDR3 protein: ASSLSGRTGELF
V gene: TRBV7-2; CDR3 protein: ASSLLASSGNTIY
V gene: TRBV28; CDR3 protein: ASSPRGGNTEAF
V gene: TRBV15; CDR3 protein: ATSRQGSSYEQY
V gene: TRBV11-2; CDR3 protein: ASSLGRNTEAF
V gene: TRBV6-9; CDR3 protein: ASSYGPLAF
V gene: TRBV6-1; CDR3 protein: ASSEFVKGLAGVYEQY
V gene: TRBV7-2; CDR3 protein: ASSLVGTSGINEQF
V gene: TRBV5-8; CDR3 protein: ASSSSGQGEQF
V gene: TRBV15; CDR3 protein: ATSSSDRVANTGELF
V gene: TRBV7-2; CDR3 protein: ASSSWTSGSRGTQY
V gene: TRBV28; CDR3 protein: ASRGRGRETQY
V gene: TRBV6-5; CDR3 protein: ASTYDTEGNQPQH
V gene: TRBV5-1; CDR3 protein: ASSFSPMKVLF
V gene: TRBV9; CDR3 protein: ASSKGDTVGETQY
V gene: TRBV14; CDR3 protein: ASSHSDRGSSPLH
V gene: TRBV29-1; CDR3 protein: SVGTTDEQF
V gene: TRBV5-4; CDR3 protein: ASRRMTGSGTEAF
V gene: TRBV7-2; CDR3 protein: ASSDRGKQSYEQY
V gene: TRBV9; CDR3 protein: ASSVRGQVDQGETQY
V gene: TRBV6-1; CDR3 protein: ASSEATGGARARNEQY
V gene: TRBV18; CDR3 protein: ASSATGGTDTQY
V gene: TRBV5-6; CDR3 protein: ASSTPGTGSF
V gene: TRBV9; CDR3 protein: ASSVGAGGWADTQY
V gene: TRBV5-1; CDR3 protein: ASSLGQELEAF
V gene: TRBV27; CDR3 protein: ASSPTGFNYGYT
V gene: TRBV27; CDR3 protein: ASSRWAYTEAF
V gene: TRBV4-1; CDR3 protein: ASSQDPGGRGYT
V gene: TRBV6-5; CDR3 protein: ASIRDRGNNEQF
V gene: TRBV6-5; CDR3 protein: ASSPPRDRRSEQY
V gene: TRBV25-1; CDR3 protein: ASISQLVTDTQY
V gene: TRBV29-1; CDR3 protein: SVEARPGGYT
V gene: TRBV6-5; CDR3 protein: ASSYLGQGGNEQF
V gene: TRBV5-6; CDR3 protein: ASSFVSGGSSEQF
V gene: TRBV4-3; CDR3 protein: ASSQVSGGFTDTQY